This T cell receptor beta chain originates from a study of human versus mouse CDR3 diversity and MHC coevolution. Germline CDR1 and CDR2: SGHRS and YFSETQ. The CDR3 has 12 amino acids. The assay was immunoSEQ multiplex PCR, and TCRdb's table has in-frame clones only and misses some. The profile shows 80,000 or so clones, roughly 93% of them singletons. Concerning this clone: The junction departs from the called germline gene at one end, perhaps through a read error.

Sequencing was carried out using naive CD4+ T cells from blood. Subset denoted: CD45RO-negative CD62L-positive naive CD4 T cells. This receptor was identified in a person aged 30 to 70 in good health. The chain couples TRBV5-1 to TRBJ2-7, with D possibly TRBD2 on 6 matching bases. DNA of the CDR3: TGCGCCAGCAGGCGGGACTCCCACGAGCAGTACTTC. Translation: CASRRDSHEQYF.